This T cell receptor (beta chain) was sequenced during a study of graft-versus-host responses after intestinal transplantation. Concerning this clone: Its matching antigen is unknown.

Clones were read by immunoSEQ multiplex PCR, and TCRdb kept only the in-frame ones, dropping some. The data hold about 92,000 clones, with 80% to 95% observed a single time. Study conclusions and caveats: GvH clones were found in recipient marrow; some appeared first in ileum or blood.

There are 11 residues in the CDR3. Deletions cut 5 bases from V and 4 bases from J, with 6 bases between. In germline, CDR1 is LNHDA, CDR2 SQIVND (reference sequence). The receptor's source is a human donor who received an intestinal transplant. This chain links TRBV19 with TRBJ2-7, with unresolved D. The sequences come from unstimulated CD8+ T cells sorted from spleen or lymph node cells, collected before intestinal transplant. The CDR3 sequence is CASSPGYEQYF. CDR3 nucleotides: TGTGCCAGTAGTCCCGGGTACGAGCAGTACTTC.